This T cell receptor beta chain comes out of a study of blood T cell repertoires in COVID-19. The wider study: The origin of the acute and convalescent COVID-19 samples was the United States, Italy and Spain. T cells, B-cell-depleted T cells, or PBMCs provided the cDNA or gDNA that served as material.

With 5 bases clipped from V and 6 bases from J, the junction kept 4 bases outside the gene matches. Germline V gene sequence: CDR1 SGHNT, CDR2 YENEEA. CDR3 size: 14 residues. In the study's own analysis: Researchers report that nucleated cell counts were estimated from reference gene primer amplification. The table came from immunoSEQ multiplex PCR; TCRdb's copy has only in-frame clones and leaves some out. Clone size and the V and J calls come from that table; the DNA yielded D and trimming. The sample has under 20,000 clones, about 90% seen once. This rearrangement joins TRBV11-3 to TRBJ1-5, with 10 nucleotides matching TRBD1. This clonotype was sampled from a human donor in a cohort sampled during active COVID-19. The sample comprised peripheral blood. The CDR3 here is CASSPGTGVQPQHF. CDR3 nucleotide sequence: TGTGCCAGCAGCCCCGGGACAGGGGTTCAGCCCCAGCATTTT. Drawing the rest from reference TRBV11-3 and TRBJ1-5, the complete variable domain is EAGVVQSPRYKIIEKKQPVAFWCNPISGHNTLYWYLQNLGQGPELLIRYENEEAVDDSQLPKDRFSAERLKGVDSTLKIQPAELGDSAVYLCASSPGTGVQPQHFGDGTRLSIL.